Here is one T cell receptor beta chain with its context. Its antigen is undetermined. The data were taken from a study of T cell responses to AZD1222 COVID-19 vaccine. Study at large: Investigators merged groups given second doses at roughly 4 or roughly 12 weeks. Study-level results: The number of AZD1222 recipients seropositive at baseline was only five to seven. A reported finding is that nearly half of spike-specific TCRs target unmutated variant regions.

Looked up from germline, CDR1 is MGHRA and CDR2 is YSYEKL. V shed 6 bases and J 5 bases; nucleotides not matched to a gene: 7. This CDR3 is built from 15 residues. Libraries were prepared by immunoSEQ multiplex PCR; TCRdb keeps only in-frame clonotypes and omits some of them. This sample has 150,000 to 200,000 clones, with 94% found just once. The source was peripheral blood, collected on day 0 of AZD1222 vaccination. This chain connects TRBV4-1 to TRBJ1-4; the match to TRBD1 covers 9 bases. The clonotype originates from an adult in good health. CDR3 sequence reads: CASSLTGTGNEKLFF. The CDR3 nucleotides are TGCGCCAGCAGTCTAACCGGGACAGGGAATGAAAAACTGTTTTTT.